A selection of T cell receptor beta chains follows, all from one sample in a study of radiation and T cells in renal cell carcinoma. Libraries were prepared by immunoSEQ multiplex PCR; TCRdb keeps only in-frame clonotypes and omits some of them. The profile covers 20,000 to 25,000 clones, with roughly half appearing a single time and roughly 20% taken by the ten largest. The specimen was tumor tissue, collected from a patient whose treatment was nephrectomy without radiotherapy. These receptors came from a human donor with renal cell carcinoma. The CDR3 runs from the conserved cysteine through the conserved F or W. D genes are given only for firm matches. Size is stated for part of the rows, as once, few or many counts, or as a class when the clone is expanded.

clone size	V gene	D gene	J gene	CDR3 DNA	CDR3 protein
.	TRBV7-9	.	TRBJ2-1	TGTGCCAGCAGCTCCTATCTGGACGGGGTAAGGGAGCAGTTCTTC	CASSSYLDGVREQFF
.	TRBV21-1	.	TRBJ2-1	TGTGCCAGCAGCACCCACCTCACAGGGTTCATGGACAATGAGCAGTTCTTC	CASSTHLTGFMDNEQFF
.	TRBV30	.	TRBJ1-5	TGTGCCTGGAGTGTACGGCGGTCTCCCCAGCATTTT	CAWSVRRSPQHF
few	TRBV10-3	TRBD1	TRBJ1-1	TGTGCCATCAGTCGACAGGGGCGGAACACTGAAGCTTTCTTT	CAISRQGRNTEAFF
.	TRBV23-1	TRBD1	TRBJ1-5	TGCGCCAGCAGTCAATCGCATACAGGGGGCTGTAGTCAGCCCCAGCATTTT	CASSQSHTGGCSQPQHF
.	TRBV5-6	.	TRBJ1-6	TGTGCCAGCAGCTTGGAAGGAGGGGGGGGGAATTCACCCCTCCACTTT	CASSLEGGGGNSPLHF
.	TRBV7-6	.	TRBJ2-3	TGTGCCAGCAGCTCCTGGGTGACGGATACGCAGTATTTT	CASSSWVTDTQYF
.	TRBV5-8	TRBD1	TRBJ1-5	TGTGCCAGCAGCCCGAGACTGGGACAGGGGAGGGGTCAGCCCCAGCATTTT	CASSPRLGQGRGQPQHF
.	TRBV27	.	TRBJ2-1	TGTGCCAGCAGTTTGACAGGTAGCTCCTACAATGAGCAGTTCTTC	CASSLTGSSYNEQFF
.	TRBV7-2	TRBD1	TRBJ2-5	TGTGCCAGCAGCCGTACAGGGGATGAGACCCAGTACTTC	CASSRTGDETQYF
medium-sized	TRBV4-2	.	TRBJ2-7	TGTGCCAGCAGCCAAGCGCTGGATAGAACCTACGAGCAGTACTTC	CASSQALDRTYEQYF
.	TRBV6-6	.	TRBJ1-1	TGTGCCAGCAGTTACTCCGATACTGAAGCTTTCTTT	CASSYSDTEAFF
.	TRBV7-2	.	TRBJ1-2	TGTGCCAGCAGGGAACAGGGCTTCGGTGGCTACACCTTC	CASREQGFGGYTF
.	TRBV11-1	.	TRBJ1-1	TGTGCCAGCAGCCCGTCGACGGGTAACACTGAAGCTTTCTTT	CASSPSTGNTEAFF
.	TRBV6-1	TRBD1	TRBJ1-2	TGTGCCAGCAACCGACAGGGTTTGAACTATGGCTACACCTTC	CASNRQGLNYGYTF
.	TRBV4-3	.	TRBJ1-6	TGCGCCAGCAGCCATCTTTCTACCGGGCCCGAAAGGAGCTCCTATAATTCACCCCTCCACTTT	CASSHLSTGPERSSYNSPLHF
.	TRBV5-6	.	TRBJ1-1	TGTGCCAGCAGCCAGTGGCGGAAGAACACTGAAGCTTTCTTT	CASSQWRKNTEAFF
.	TRBV25-1	.	TRBJ1-2	TGTGCCAGTTCGGGAGGGTTAGTAAACTATGGCTACACCTTC	CASSGGLVNYGYTF
.	TRBV6-5	.	TRBJ1-5	TGTGCCAGCAGTTACACGGCCTCACCAGAGCAGCCCCAGCATTTT	CASSYTASPEQPQHF
.	TRBV5-1	.	TRBJ2-3	TGCGCCAGCAGCTTGGGACAGATCACAGATACGCAGTATTTT	CASSLGQITDTQYF
many	TRBV4-1	.	TRBJ1-3	TGCGCCAGCAGCTCATCGACTCCCGCTGGAAACACCATATATTTT	CASSSSTPAGNTIYF
.	TRBV30	TRBD2	TRBJ2-3	TGTGCCTGGAGTGCAGGGACTAGCGGGGGGGCTAAAGATACGCAGTATTTT	CAWSAGTSGGAKDTQYF
.	TRBV5-1	.	TRBJ1-5	TGCGCCAGCAGCTTGACAGGGTCGGATAGCAATCAGCCCCAGCATTTT	CASSLTGSDSNQPQHF
.	TRBV6-5	.	TRBJ1-1	TGTGCCAGCAGACGCCGTGAAAGCGCGAACACTGAAGCTTTCTTT	CASRRRESANTEAFF
.	TRBV19	TRBD2	TRBJ2-5	TGTGCCAGTAGTGCCCTTAGCGGGGGGGCAGAGACCCAGTACTTC	CASSALSGGAETQYF
.	TRBV30	TRBD1	TRBJ1-3	TGTGCCTGGAGTTTAACAGGGGCGGGAAACACCATATATTTT	CAWSLTGAGNTIYF
.	TRBV4-1	TRBD1	TRBJ1-1	TGCGCCAGCAGCCATGCTGACAGGGTGAACACTGAAGCTTTCTTT	CASSHADRVNTEAFF
.	TRBV6-5	TRBD1	TRBJ2-7	TGTGCCAGCAGTTCCGGGGACAGACCCTACGAGCAGTACTTC	CASSSGDRPYEQYF